The 30 T cell receptor beta chains in this list originate from one sample, sequenced in a study of vaccination effects on CD4 cells after COVID-19. Before any sequencing was done, the ViraFEST assay used viral peptide pools to expand antigen-specific CD4+ T cells. Once cultured for roughly ten days, the cells underwent separation to obtain CD4+ T cells. Their specific antigens are unknown. The data were produced by immunoSEQ multiplex PCR, yet TCRdb's version contains in-frame clones alone and is incomplete. The sample has approximately 54,000 clones, around 80% seen once. The sequenced sample was CD4+ T cells from PBMCs cultured with HCoV-229E spike peptides, obtained before COVID-19 vaccination. The receptor set was obtained from a human donor who received a COVID-19 vaccine.

The chain is built from TRBV2 and TRBJ2-3; D possibly corresponds to TRBD2 (7 bases). Trimming left V 6 bases short and J 0 bases short, with 22 bases between. This CDR3 has 18 residues. Looked up from germline, CDR1 is SNHLY and CDR2 is FYNNEI. Written as DNA, the CDR3 is TGTGCCAGCAGCCGGACCGTAGTGGGGGGGCTTAGCACAGATACGCAGTATTTT. Amino acids: CASSRTVVGGLSTDTQYF.

The CDR3 DNA sequence: TGTGCCAGCTCACCGATTTCCGGGACATTTAATGAAAAACTGTTTTTT. This encodes CASSPISGTFNEKLFF. J is TRBJ1-4 and V is TRBV18; D is perhaps TRBD1 (6 bases). Trimming cost V 3 bases and J 4 bases, with 15 bases left between them. The germline CDR1 and CDR2 sequences are KGHSH and LQKENI. This CDR3 is built from 16 residues.

This clone showed up just a few times. V and J are TRBV5-6 and TRBJ1-2; weak D call: TRBD1 (6 bases). Trimming left V 3 bases short and J 3 bases short, with 15 bases between. Per germline, CDR1 SGHDT and CDR2 YYEEEE. The CDR3 runs 15 residues. The CDR3 loop reads CASSSAGQGYYGYTF. The CDR3 DNA sequence: TGTGCCAGCAGCTCAGCTGGCCAGGGGTACTATGGCTACACCTTC. Full variable domain (outside the CDR3, taken from reference TRBV5-6 and TRBJ1-2): DAGVTQSPTHLIKTRGQQVTLRCSPKSGHDTVSWYQQALGQGPQFIFQYYEEEERQRGNFPDRFSGHQFPNYSSELNVNALLLGDSALYLCASSSAGQGYYGYTFGSGTRLTVV.

The CDR3 DNA reads TGTGCCAGCAGCAGTTACAGGAGTGGAGAGACCCAGTACTTC. Translating gives CASSSYRSGETQYF. The gene calls are TRBV7-2 and TRBJ2-5, with D possibly being TRBD1 (5 bases). Trimming shortened V by 5 bases and J by 4 bases, and 14 bases separated the two germline ends. The germline gives CDR1 SGHTA, CDR2 FQGNSA. This CDR3 has 14 amino acids.

This clone was seen just once. This CDR3 reads CAISEWLEWASPGAEAFF. In DNA form, the CDR3 reads TGTGCCATCAGTGAATGGTTGGAGTGGGCATCTCCTGGGGCTGAAGCTTTCTTT. This chain connects TRBV10-3 to TRBJ1-1; D is unclear. The germline V gene has CDR1 ENHRY and CDR2 SYGVKD. The germline V and J ends were trimmed by 3 bases and 6 bases, with 26 bases remaining between them. This CDR3 is built from 18 residues.

The rearrangement joins TRBV5-1 to TRBJ2-3; D may correspond to TRBD1 or TRBD2 (6 bases each). From germline, CDR1 is SGHRS and CDR2 YFSETQ. V shed 3 bases and J shed 2 bases, with 13 bases lying between them. This CDR3 has 15 amino acids. The CDR3: CASSSVAGHTDTQYF. CDR3 DNA: TGCGCCAGCAGCTCTGTGGCGGGACACACAGATACGCAGTATTTT.

The chain has TRBV2 and TRBJ2-2, with D uncertain. CDR3 length: 14 residues. CDR1 and CDR2 (germline): SNHLY, FYNNEI. V was shortened by 6 bases and J by 0 bases, with 8 bases between the two germline ends. This chain's CDR3 is CASRADANTGELFF. The CDR3 DNA is TGTGCCAGCAGGGCAGACGCGAACACCGGGGAGCTGTTTTTT. The full variable domain, rest sourced from reference TRBV2 and TRBJ2-2, is EPEVTQTPSHQVTQMGQEVILRCVPISNHLYFYWYRQILGQKVEFLVSFYNNEISEKSEIFDDQFSVERPDGSNFTLKIRSTKLEDSAMYFCASRADANTGELFFGEGSRLTVL.

The DNA of the CDR3 is TGTGCCAGCAGTCGGGGGGGGTCGTATGAAAAACTGTTTTTT. This encodes CASSRGGSYEKLFF. The rearrangement uses TRBV6-5 and TRBJ1-4; perhaps TRBD1 as D (5 bases). The V gene's germline CDR1 is MNHEY and CDR2 SVGAGI. Trimming shortened V by 5 bases and J by 6 bases, and 13 bases separated the two germline ends. The CDR3 sequence is 14 residues long.

The J gene is TRBJ1-1, the V gene TRBV19, with D possibly being TRBD1 (5 bases). The CDR3 runs 14 residues. In germline, CDR1 is LNHDA, CDR2 SQIVND (reference sequence). V lost 7 bases, J lost 2 bases, and 14 bases lay in between. For the CDR3, the DNA is TGTGCCAGTATCAGGGTGGGGGTTAACACTGAAGCTTTCTTT. Its translation is CASIRVGVNTEAFF.

The chain recombines TRBV6-5 with TRBJ2-1, with D possibly matching TRBD2 (6 bases). V lost 5 bases and J lost 2, with 13 bases in between. This CDR3 spans 15 amino acids. Germline loops: CDR1 MNHEY, CDR2 SVGAGI. Written as DNA, the CDR3 is TGTGCCAGCAGTCCTACGGGGGACCCCTACAATGAGCAGTTCTTC. It specifies CASSPTGDPYNEQFF.

V gene TRBV2 combines with J gene TRBJ1-1; TRBD1 might be the D (6 bases). Germline CDR1 and CDR2: SNHLY and FYNNEI. Trimming left V 7 bases short and J 2 bases short, with 11 bases between. The CDR3 totals 13 residues. CDR3 in amino acids: CASMGHVNTEAFF. The CDR3 nucleotides are TGTGCCAGCATGGGACACGTAAACACTGAAGCTTTCTTT.

This chain links TRBV12-3 or TRBV12-4 with TRBJ2-7; D call uncertain. V gave up 3 bases and J gave up 2 bases, with 5 bases separating them. The CDR3 sequence is 12 residues long. The CDR3 loop is CASSLGTYEQYV. CDR3 DNA: TGTGCCAGCAGTTTGGGGACCTACGAGCAGTACGTC.

V gene TRBV11-2 combines with J gene TRBJ2-2; TRBD1 agrees at 9 bases. This CDR3 has 15 amino acids. Germline V lookup: CDR1 SGHAT, CDR2 FQNNGV. V shed 4 bases, J shed 4 bases, and the junction held 4 bases outside the gene matches. CDR3 in amino acids: CASSSTGGLTGELFF. The CDR3 DNA follows: TGTGCCAGCAGCTCAACAGGGGGCCTCACCGGGGAGCTGTTTTTT.

The rearrangement joins TRBV6-1 to TRBJ2-6; D gene uncertain. CDR1 MNHNS and CDR2 SASEGT come from the germline V gene. This CDR3 region has 17 residues. V lost 1 base and J lost 3, with 13 bases in between. The CDR3 spells CASSEGWSSGGANVLTF. The DNA for the CDR3 is TGTGCCAGCAGTGAAGGGTGGTCTTCGGGTGGGGCCAACGTCCTGACTTTC.

V and J are TRBV6-5 and TRBJ1-4; D call uncertain. The CDR3 extends over 15 amino acids. The V and J ends lost 4 bases and 3 bases respectively, with 12 bases between them. Germline loops: CDR1 MNHEY, CDR2 SVGAGI. The CDR3 DNA reads as TGTGCCAGCAGTTTAACGAGGGTAGCTAATGAAAAACTGTTTTTT. Its translation is CASSLTRVANEKLFF.

The chain uses TRBV5-5 and TRBJ2-1; the D gene is possibly TRBD2 (6 bases). The length of the CDR3 is 15 residues. The ends were cut back, 0 bases at V and 0 bases at J, with 7 bases in the middle. Germline-derived CDR1 and CDR2 are SGHKS and YYEKEE (reference sequence). The CDR3 loop is CASSLGGVSYNEQFF. The CDR3 region has the DNA TGTGCCAGCAGCTTGGGCGGGGTCTCCTACAATGAGCAGTTCTTC.

The rearrangement links TRBV24-1 to TRBJ2-3; 14 nucleotides align to TRBD2. This CDR3 region has 17 residues. Germline V gives CDR1 KGHDR, CDR2 SFDVKD. V was pared by 5 bases and J by 2 bases, with 5 bases of the junction left unmatched. The DNA for the CDR3 is TGTGCCACCAGTGCCCCGACTAGCGGGGGGGCCACAGATACGCAGTATTTT. It translates to CATSAPTSGGATDTQYF.

This rearrangement joins TRBV2 to TRBJ2-5, with D tentatively TRBD1 (5 bases). This CDR3 is 11 amino acids long. Trimming took off 7 bases at V and 3 bases at J, with 6 bases between the two ends. Germline V gene data show CDR1 as SNHLY and CDR2 as FYNNEI. The CDR3 loop is CASKTEETQYF. The CDR3, as DNA: TGTGCCAGCAAGACAGAAGAGACCCAGTACTTC. The full variable domain, rest sourced from reference TRBV2 and TRBJ2-5, is EPEVTQTPSHQVTQMGQEVILRCVPISNHLYFYWYRQILGQKVEFLVSFYNNEISEKSEIFDDQFSVERPDGSNFTLKIRSTKLEDSAMYFCASKTEETQYFGPGTRLLVL.

The DNA of the CDR3 is TGTGCCACCAGTACGTACACTCTCTCCTACGAGCAGTACGTC. As protein: CATSTYTLSYEQYV. The J gene is TRBJ2-7, the V gene TRBV15; D is unresolved. The CDR3 length is 14 residues. The V gene lost 6 bases and the J gene lost 0 bases, with 12 bases spanning the gap. Germline V CDR1 and CDR2: LNHNV, YYDKDF (reference sequence).

The chain carries TRBV14 and TRBJ1-1; no clear D gene. V was trimmed by 4 bases and J by 1 base, leaving 19 bases between them. The CDR3 has 17 amino acids. CDR1 is SGHDN, CDR2 FVKESK, per germline. The CDR3 region is CASSLDSDSPGNTEAFF. CDR3 sequence (DNA): TGTGCCAGCAGCCTAGACTCCGACTCCCCCGGGAACACTGAAGCTTTCTTT.

V and J are TRBV2 and TRBJ2-3, with a weak D call TRBD2 (7 bases). Germline V gene lookup returns CDR1 SNHLY and CDR2 FYNNEI. The germline V and J ends were trimmed by 3 bases and 4 bases, with 14 bases remaining between them. The CDR3 consists of 15 residues. CDR3 coding DNA: TGTGCCAGCAGTGATCACCGGGGGGCCTCAGATACGCAGTATTTT. This gives the protein CASSDHRGASDTQYF.

V usage is TRBV6-2 or TRBV6-3 and J usage is TRBJ1-4, with TRBD1 matching 8 bases. The V gene end was trimmed by 6 bases and the J gene end by 1 base; junction bases not matched to a gene: 1. CDR3 length equals 14 residues. Germline CDR1 is MNHEY and CDR2 is SVGEGT. The CDR3 here is CASSDRGTNEKLFF. The CDR3 DNA reads TGTGCCAGCAGCGACAGGGGAACTAATGAAAAACTGTTTTTT.

This chain uses TRBV19 with TRBJ1-5, with D maybe TRBD1 (5 bases). The CDR3 totals 14 residues. CDR1 and CDR2 from the germline V gene are LNHDA and SQIVND (reference sequence). The germline V and J ends were trimmed by 7 bases and 2 bases, with 12 bases remaining between them. This CDR3 reads CASTLGTGNQPQHF. The CDR3 bases are TGTGCCAGTACCCTCGGGACCGGCAATCAGCCCCAGCATTTT.

The chain links TRBV7-2 to TRBJ1-2; weak D call: TRBD1 (5 bases). The CDR3 length is 16 residues. CDR1 is SGHTA, CDR2 FQGNSA, per germline. V dropped 2 bases and J dropped 4 bases, with 17 bases sitting between them. The CDR3 protein is CASSLTLIGAFYGYTF. CDR3 DNA sequence: TGTGCCAGCAGCTTAACCCTCATCGGGGCCTTCTATGGCTACACCTTC. Combining the CDR3 with reference TRBV7-2 and TRBJ1-2 gives the whole variable domain GAGVSQSPSNKVTEKGKDVELRCDPISGHTALYWYRQSLGQGLEFLIYFQGNSAPDKSGLPSDRFSAERTGGSVSTLTIQRTQQEDSAVYLCASSLTLIGAFYGYTFGSGTRLTVV.

This clone has a single count. The CDR3 DNA reads TGTGCCAGCAGTTGTCCGCGCCCAGACAGCGCCTACGAGCAGTACGTC. This encodes CASSCPRPDSAYEQYV. V is TRBV6-2 or TRBV6-3 and J is TRBJ2-7; a weak D match, TRBD1 (5 bases). Germline V gene sequence: CDR1 MNHEY, CDR2 SVGEGT. This CDR3 is built from 16 residues. Trimming took 4 bases from V and 2 from J, leaving 18 bases between them.

The chain links TRBV18 to TRBJ2-5; TRBD1 agrees at 7 bases. Germline values: CDR1 KGHSH, CDR2 LQKENI. J was trimmed by 5 bases and V by 3 bases; bases with no gene match: 9. The CDR3 has 15 residues. CDR3 sequence: CASSPLGGRQETQYF. CDR3 bases: TGTGCCAGCTCACCCTTAGGGGGCCGGCAGGAGACCCAGTACTTC.

The chain uses TRBV7-3 and TRBJ2-1; 13 positions match TRBD2. The V gene end was trimmed by 5 bases and the J gene end by 10 bases; junction bases not matched to a gene: 11. Germline CDR1 is SGHTA and CDR2 is FQGTGA. The CDR3 is made up of 16 amino acids. This CDR3 is CASSPTLAGGRREQFF. CDR3 DNA sequence: TGTGCCAGCAGCCCAACACTAGCGGGGGGGCGGCGGGAGCAGTTCTTC. Filled out from reference TRBV7-3 and TRBJ2-1, the complete variable domain reads GAGVSQTPSNKVTEKGKYVELRCDPISGHTALYWYRQSLGQGPEFLIYFQGTGAADDSGLPNDRFFAVRPEGSVSTLKIQRTERGDSAVYLCASSPTLAGGRREQFFGPGTRLTVL.

The V and J genes are TRBV28 and TRBJ2-7, with D tentatively TRBD1 (7 bases). Germline V lookup: CDR1 MDHEN, CDR2 SYDVKM. The CDR3 runs 13 residues. V lost 3 bases, J lost 7 bases, and 13 bases lay in between. Here the CDR3 reads CASSLEGAREQYV. The CDR3 coding sequence is TGTGCCAGCAGTTTGGAGGGGGCGAGGGAGCAGTACGTC.

J is TRBJ2-1 and V is TRBV5-1; 7 bases agree with TRBD2. CDR1 is SGHRS, CDR2 YFSETQ, per germline. This CDR3 has 13 residues. V lost 7 bases and J lost 7; bases outside the gene matches: 8. The CDR3 coding sequence is TGCGCCAGCGGCCGACTAGCCAAAAATGAGCAGTTCTTC. Translating it yields CASGRLAKNEQFF.

J is TRBJ2-2 and V is TRBV5-8; D gene uncertain. Trimming took off 0 bases at V and 4 bases at J, with 10 bases between the two ends. CDR3 length equals 15 residues. Germline CDR1 is SGHTS and CDR2 is YDEGEE. For the CDR3, the DNA is TGTGCCAGCAGCTTGGCTCAGAAACTCACCGGGGAGCTGTTTTTT. As protein: CASSLAQKLTGELFF.